This T cell receptor beta chain was sequenced for a study of Ad26.COV2.S vaccination and SARS-CoV-2 variants. Study outcomes and limitations: Recipients given vaccine exceeded placebo recipients in spike-specific TCR breadth. Considerable breadth of spike-specific CD8+ and CD4+ T cell responses has reportedly been documented following vaccination.

Notes on this clone: The antigen is not known.

Some clones are missing from TCRdb's copy, which holds only in-frame ones; the method was immunoSEQ multiplex PCR. The data show 290,000 or so clones, 70% to 90% seen once. Germline V gene lookup returns CDR1 LGHNA and CDR2 YNFKEQ. The ends were cut back, 4 bases at V and 4 bases at J, with 11 bases in the middle. CDR3 length: 14 amino acids. Treatment of the sample: some 20 received Ad26.COV2.S at low or high dose, single or two shots; 5 received placebo; per-sample allocation not given. Sampling occurred on day 63 after the first vaccine or placebo injection. This receptor was identified in a person aged 18-65 years who received the Ad26.COV2.S COVID-19 vaccine or a placebo. The sequencing used peripheral blood, collected in a trial of Ad26.COV2.S vaccine versus placebo. The chain combines TRBV4-2 with TRBJ1-5; D remains unclear. This chain's CDR3 is CASSPLLGNQPQHF. CDR3 nucleotide sequence: TGTGCCAGCAGCCCGCTACTAGGGAATCAGCCCCAGCATTTT.